Following are 7 T cell receptor beta chains from one sample sequenced in a study of tumor-infiltrating lymphocytes in oesophageal squamous cell carcinoma. MiXCR, applied by TCRdb to the PCR reads, yields one record per CDR3 protein. The sample lists around 15,000 distinct CDR3 sequences, around 50% occurring once. The specimen was esophageal tumor tissue. These receptors were taken from a male donor with esophageal squamous cell carcinoma.

The V and J genes are TRBV11-2 and TRBJ2-3; 14 positions match TRBD2. J was trimmed by 8 bases and V by 5 bases; bases with no gene match: 12. Germline V gene data show CDR1 as SGHAT and CDR2 as FQNNGV. This CDR3 has 17 residues. The CDR3 spells CASSQYGTSGGGGTQYF. The CDR3 DNA sequence: TGTGCCAGCAGCCAATATGGGACTAGCGGGGGCGGCGGTACGCAGTATTTT.

This sequence joins TRBV7-6 and TRBJ2-7, with no clear D. Trimming cost V 1 base and J 2 bases, with 6 bases left between them. This CDR3 has 13 residues. Germline V gives CDR1 SGHVS, CDR2 FNYEAQ. CDR3 sequence: CASSLERTYEQYF. DNA for the CDR3: TGTGCCAGCAGCTTAGAACGGACCTACGAGCAGTACTTC.

Notes on this clonotype: Without the conserved terminal phenylalanine or tryptophan, this CDR3 likely stems from a read error. Because the CDR3's place on the DNA is in doubt, the DNA is left out and the CDR3 is given as listed by TCRdb. V and J are TRBV7-2 and TRBJ2-7; TRBD2, the table's D call, lacks a check against the DNA. The germline V gene encodes CDR1 SGHTA and CDR2 FQGNSA. The CDR3 has 17 residues if both end residues are counted. The CDR3 loop reads CASSSVAGDYNEQFFGP.

The CDR3 DNA follows: TGTGCCAGCAGCTTAGGGCGGGAGGGAAAGCAGTACTTC. Translating it yields CASSLGREGKQYF. This chain connects TRBV7-3 to TRBJ2-5; 9 bases line up with TRBD2. This CDR3 is 13 amino acids long. V lost 2 bases to trimming and J lost 11 bases; unmatched junction nucleotides: 6. Germline assignment: CDR1 SGHTA and CDR2 FQGTGA.

The chain employs TRBV6-6 and TRBJ2-3, with no clear D. Germline CDR1 and CDR2: MNHNY and SVGAGI (reference sequence). V was clipped by 2 bases and J by 6 bases, with 9 bases between them. This CDR3 contains 13 residues. The CDR3 DNA sequence: TGTGCCAGCAGTTACGACGCTGGGGATACGCAGTATTTT. Translated: CASSYDAGDTQYF.

Regarding this clonotype: This is likely a read error, given that the CDR3 carries no conserved phenylalanine or tryptophan at its end. The limits of the CDR3 on the DNA are not certain, so only TCRdb's listed CDR3 is given. The chain is built from TRBV11-2 and TRBJ1-1; the table's TRBD1 call for D was not verified on the DNA. From germline, CDR1 is SGHAT and CDR2 FQNNGV. 17 amino acids form the CDR3, both terminal residues included. This chain's CDR3 is CASSLVQGGLNIQYFGN.

The chain couples TRBV7-8 to TRBJ2-7, with 7 bases fitting TRBD2. The V gene end was trimmed by 1 base and the J gene end by 0 bases; junction bases not matched to a gene: 3. The CDR3 extends over 15 amino acids. Germline V gene data show CDR1 as SGHVS and CDR2 as FQNEAQ. For the CDR3, the DNA is TGTGCCAGCAGCTTAGTAGCGGGCACCTCCTACGAGCAGTACTTC. Translating it yields CASSLVAGTSYEQYF.